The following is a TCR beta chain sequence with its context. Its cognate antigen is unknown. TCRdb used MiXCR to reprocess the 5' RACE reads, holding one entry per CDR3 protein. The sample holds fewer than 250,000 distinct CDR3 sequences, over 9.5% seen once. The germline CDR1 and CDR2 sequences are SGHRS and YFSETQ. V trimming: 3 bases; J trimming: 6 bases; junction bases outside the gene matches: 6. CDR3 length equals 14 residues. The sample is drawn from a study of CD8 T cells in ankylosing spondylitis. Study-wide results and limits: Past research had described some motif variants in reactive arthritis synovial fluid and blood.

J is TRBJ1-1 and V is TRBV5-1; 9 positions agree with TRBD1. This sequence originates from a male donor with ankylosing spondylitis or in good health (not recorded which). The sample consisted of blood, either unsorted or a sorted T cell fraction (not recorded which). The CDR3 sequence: CASSSKTGGAEAFF. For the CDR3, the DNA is TGCGCCAGCAGCTCCAAGACAGGGGGAGCTGAAGCTTTCTTT.